This T cell receptor (beta chain) was sequenced during a study of blood T cells in healthy people across ages. PCR was performed a second time for about 7 to 11 cycles using a sample-barcoded 5' primer and a J-beta primer mix. All cDNA molecules were each tagged by a template-switch adaptor with 12 random nucleotides. A single record per CDR3 protein comes from TCRdb applying MiXCR to the 5' RACE reads. The table has roughly 800,000 distinct CDR3 sequences, around 25% seen once. Each donor supplied approximately 10 milliliters of peripheral blood. This clonotype appeared a few times. The same sample was also used in a study of T cells of mothers and their children. Per that paper: Every microgram of extracted RNA entered cDNA synthesis, roughly 1.6 ug per 15 ul.

Material for sequencing was blood. The TCR sequence derives from a boy aged 5-17 years in good health.

CDR3 sequence (DNA): TGTGCCAGCAGCTTAGCAGACGGGTTCTACACAGATACGCAGTATTTT. It specifies CASSLADGFYTDTQYF. This chain uses TRBV7-8 with TRBJ2-3, with D hard to call. This CDR3 contains 16 residues. Trimming pared 0 bases from V and 2 bases from J, leaving 12 bases between. CDR1 and CDR2 (germline): SGHVS, FQNEAQ.